Listed below are T cell receptor beta chains from one sample, sequenced in a study of shared clonotypes between healthy human individuals. Sequencing was performed with immunoSEQ multiplex PCR; in TCRdb, only in-frame clones are kept and a portion is missing. In the table there are approximately 720,000 clones, about 91% of which are singletons. Sequenced: naive CD8+ T cells sorted from blood. These receptors were taken from a young man in good health. Both conserved end residues are part of each CDR3. A D gene is named only where the DNA matches it firmly. Size is stated for part of the rows, as once, few or many counts, or as a class when the clone is expanded.

>NA|TRBJ2-7|NA|TRBV9
CASSPRDRSAEQYF
TGTGCCAGCAGCCCCCGAGACAGGTCAGCCGAGCAGTACTTC
>NA|TRBJ1-1|NA|TRBV18
CASSPRKGPQNTEAFF
TGTGCCAGCTCACCACGGAAAGGGCCTCAGAACACTGAAGCTTTCTTT
>once|TRBJ2-7|TRBD2|TRBV28
CASSLGTTGLEIGQYF
TGTGCCAGCAGTTTAGGGACTACAGGCCTCGAGATTGGGCAGTACTTC
>NA|TRBJ1-1|NA|TRBV7-9
CASSYSGTEAFF
TGTGCCAGCAGTTATTCCGGGACAGAAGCTTTCTTT
>NA|TRBJ2-3|NA|TRBV7-2
CASSIERVTVPSTDTQYF
TGTGCCAGCAGCATAGAACGTGTGACAGTACCTAGCACAGATACGCAGTATTTT
>NA|TRBJ2-7|NA|TRBV29-1
CSVQFGRSYEQYF
TGCAGCGTCCAATTCGGACGTTCCTACGAGCAGTACTTC
>NA|TRBJ2-3|NA|TRBV9
CASSSEGSTVDTQYF
TGTGCCAGCAGCTCAGAGGGTTCGACTGTAGATACGCAGTATTTT
>NA|TRBJ2-3|NA|TRBV6-4
CASSDSAWAHLDTQYF
TGTGCCAGCAGTGACTCGGCTTGGGCGCACCTGGATACGCAGTATTTT
>NA|TRBJ1-3|NA|TRBV2
CASRGPNAPGNTIYF
TGTGCCAGCAGAGGCCCCAACGCCCCTGGAAACACCATATATTTT
>NA|TRBJ2-3|NA|TRBV27
CASSSEGHKTDTQYF
TGTGCCAGCAGTTCCGAGGGACACAAAACAGATACGCAGTATTTT
>NA|TRBJ1-3|NA|TRBV6-4
CASSGGARVSGSGNTIYF
TGTGCCAGCAGTGGAGGCGCCAGGGTTAGTGGGTCCGGAAACACCATATATTTT
>NA|TRBJ1-3|NA|TRBV30
CAWSGGTRGNTIYF
TGTGCCTGGAGTGGCGGGACACGCGGAAACACCATATATTTT
>NA|TRBJ2-5|NA|TRBV5-1
CASSPQLQGGTGETQYF
TGCGCCAGCAGCCCGCAGCTTCAGGGAGGAACGGGGGAGACCCAGTACTTC
>NA|TRBJ2-7|TRBD1|TRBV19
CASSWGQGSEQYF
TGTGCCAGTAGCTGGGGACAGGGAAGCGAGCAGTACTTC
>NA|TRBJ1-1|NA|TRBV5-1
CASSLIADEAFF
TGCGCCAGCAGCTTGATCGCGGATGAAGCTTTCTTT
>once|TRBJ1-1|NA|TRBV27
CASSLNPGTEAFF
TGTGCCAGCAGTTTGAACCCCGGGACAGAAGCTTTCTTT
>once|TRBJ2-7|TRBD1|TRBV13
CASSPVGQGKIYEQYF
TGTGCCAGCAGCCCAGTAGGACAGGGAAAGATCTACGAGCAGTACTTC
>NA|TRBJ2-4|TRBD1|TRBV2
CASSEGQGEAIQYF
TGTGCCAGCAGTGAGGGACAGGGGGAGGCCATTCAGTACTTC
>few|TRBJ2-1|TRBD2|TRBV4-1
CASSLAGGIYNEQFF
TGCGCCAGCAGTTTAGCGGGAGGGATCTACAATGAGCAGTTCTTC
>NA|TRBJ2-5|TRBD1|TRBV29-1
CSAMTGGETQYF
TGCAGCGCCATGACAGGGGGAGAGACCCAGTACTTC
>few|TRBJ1-1|NA|TRBV5-4
CASSLATEAFF
TGTGCCAGCAGCTTGGCCACTGAAGCTTTCTTT
>NA|TRBJ2-1|TRBD2|TRBV29-1
CSVDGAGEVEQFF
TGCAGCGTTGACGGAGCGGGAGAGGTTGAGCAGTTCTTC
>NA|TRBJ2-7|NA|TRBV4-2
CASSQRGSSYEQYF
TGTGCCAGCAGCCAACGGGGTTCCTCCTACGAGCAGTACTTC
>NA|TRBJ2-5|NA|TRBV11-2
CASSLGRLLEETQYF
TGTGCCAGCAGCTTAGGACGCCTCTTGGAGGAGACCCAGTACTTC
>NA|TRBJ2-7|NA|TRBV10-3
CAISDRNYEQYF
TGTGCCATCAGTGATCGGAACTACGAGCAGTACTTC
>NA|TRBJ2-1|NA|TRBV29-1
CSVISLPNEQFF
TGCAGCGTTATAAGCCTACCCAATGAGCAGTTCTTC
>NA|TRBJ2-1|NA|TRBV18
CASSPGGIEDEQFF
TGTGCCAGCTCACCGGGCGGGATAGAGGATGAGCAGTTCTTC
>NA|TRBJ1-4|NA|TRBV19
CASSDTTINEKLFF
TGTGCCAGTAGTGACACAACTATTAATGAAAAACTGTTTTTT
>NA|TRBJ2-7|NA|TRBV7-9
CASSTFHQGSSYEQYF
TGTGCCAGCAGCACTTTCCATCAGGGGAGCTCCTACGAGCAGTACTTC
>NA|TRBJ2-5|NA|TRBV9
CASSPQTANQETQYF
TGTGCCAGCAGCCCTCAGACAGCAAACCAAGAGACCCAGTACTTC
>NA|TRBJ1-2|NA|TRBV29-1
CSVGTWTNYGYTF
TGCAGCGTGGGGACGTGGACTAACTATGGCTACACCTTC
>NA|TRBJ2-7|NA|TRBV7-9
CASSSTSYEQYF
TGTGCCAGCAGCTCTACTTCCTACGAGCAGTACTTC
>NA|TRBJ2-7|NA|TRBV7-9
CASSDVAPPYEQYF
TGTGCCAGCAGCGACGTCGCGCCCCCATACGAGCAGTACTTC
>NA|TRBJ1-1|NA|TRBV29-1
CSVVPEMNTEAFF
TGCAGCGTTGTTCCCGAGATGAACACTGAAGCTTTCTTT
>NA|TRBJ2-7|NA|TRBV14
CASSQSHEQYF
TGTGCCAGCAGCCAATCCCACGAGCAGTACTTC
>NA|TRBJ2-1|TRBD2|TRBV7-9
CASGTSRAYNEQFF
TGTGCCAGCGGGACTAGCAGAGCCTACAATGAGCAGTTCTTC
>NA|TRBJ2-1|TRBD2|TRBV28
CASRLAGSSSVYNEQFF
TGTGCCAGCAGGCTAGCGGGATCGTCATCGGTGTACAATGAGCAGTTCTTC
>NA|TRBJ2-5|NA|TRBV15
CATSRGGEETQYF
TGTGCCACCAGCAGAGGGGGAGAGGAGACCCAGTACTTC
>NA|TRBJ1-1|NA|TRBV19
CASSIGPGGNTEAFF
TGTGCCAGTAGTATAGGCCCTGGGGGAAACACTGAAGCTTTCTTT
>once|TRBJ2-7|TRBD1|TRBV13
CASSKQGQGLYEQYF
TGTGCCAGCAGCAAGCAGGGACAGGGATTGTACGAGCAGTACTTC
>NA|TRBJ2-1|TRBD2|TRBV11-2
CASRRIAGSSYNEQFF
TGTGCCAGCAGGAGAATAGCGGGAAGCTCCTACAATGAGCAGTTCTTC
>NA|TRBJ2-7|TRBD1|TRBV5-4
CASSFRTTGSEQYF
TGTGCCAGCAGCTTTCGAACGACAGGGAGCGAGCAGTACTTC
>NA|TRBJ2-5|TRBD1|TRBV9
CASSVSWQGEETQYF
TGTGCCAGCAGCGTATCGTGGCAGGGGGAGGAGACCCAGTACTTC
>once|TRBJ1-2|NA|TRBV30
CAWSPTGGSAANYGYTF
TGTGCCTGGAGCCCCACGGGGGGCAGCGCAGCTAACTATGGCTACACCTTC
>NA|TRBJ2-7|NA|TRBV7-9
CASSPRESYEQYF
TGTGCCAGCAGCCCCCGCGAATCCTACGAGCAGTACTTC
>NA|TRBJ2-5|TRBD2|TRBV29-1
CSVVGTSGITQETQYF
TGCAGCGTTGTTGGGACTAGCGGGATAACGCAAGAGACCCAGTACTTC
>once|TRBJ2-1|NA|TRBV11-2
CASSLDFRAKDNEQFF
TGTGCCAGCAGCTTAGATTTCCGCGCCAAAGACAATGAGCAGTTCTTC
>NA|TRBJ2-1|NA|TRBV9
CASSVGQYYNEQFF
TGTGCCAGCAGCGTAGGACAGTATTACAATGAGCAGTTCTTC
>NA|TRBJ2-1|TRBD2|TRBV9
CASSVATSGRWNEQFF
TGTGCCAGCAGCGTAGCTACGAGCGGGAGGTGGAATGAGCAGTTCTTC
>NA|TRBJ1-2|NA|TRBV7-6
CASSLGRSPNYGYTF
TGTGCCAGCAGCTTGGGCAGGAGTCCTAACTATGGCTACACCTTC
>NA|TRBJ1-2|NA|TRBV10-2
CASSESIGLAGYTF
TGCGCCAGCAGTGAGTCGATAGGTCTAGCAGGCTACACCTTC
>NA|TRBJ2-7|NA|TRBV11-2
CASSLAGTSYEQYF
TGTGCCAGCAGCTTGGCCGGGACCTCCTACGAGCAGTACTTC